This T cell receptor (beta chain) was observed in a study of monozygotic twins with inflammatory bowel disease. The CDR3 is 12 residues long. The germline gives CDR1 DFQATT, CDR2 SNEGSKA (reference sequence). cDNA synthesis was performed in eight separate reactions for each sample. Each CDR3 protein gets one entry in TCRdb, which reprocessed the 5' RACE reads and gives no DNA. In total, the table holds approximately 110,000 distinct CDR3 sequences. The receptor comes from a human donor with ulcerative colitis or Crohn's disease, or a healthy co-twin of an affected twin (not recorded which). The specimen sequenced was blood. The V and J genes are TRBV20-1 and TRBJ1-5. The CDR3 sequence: CSATSFYQPQHF.